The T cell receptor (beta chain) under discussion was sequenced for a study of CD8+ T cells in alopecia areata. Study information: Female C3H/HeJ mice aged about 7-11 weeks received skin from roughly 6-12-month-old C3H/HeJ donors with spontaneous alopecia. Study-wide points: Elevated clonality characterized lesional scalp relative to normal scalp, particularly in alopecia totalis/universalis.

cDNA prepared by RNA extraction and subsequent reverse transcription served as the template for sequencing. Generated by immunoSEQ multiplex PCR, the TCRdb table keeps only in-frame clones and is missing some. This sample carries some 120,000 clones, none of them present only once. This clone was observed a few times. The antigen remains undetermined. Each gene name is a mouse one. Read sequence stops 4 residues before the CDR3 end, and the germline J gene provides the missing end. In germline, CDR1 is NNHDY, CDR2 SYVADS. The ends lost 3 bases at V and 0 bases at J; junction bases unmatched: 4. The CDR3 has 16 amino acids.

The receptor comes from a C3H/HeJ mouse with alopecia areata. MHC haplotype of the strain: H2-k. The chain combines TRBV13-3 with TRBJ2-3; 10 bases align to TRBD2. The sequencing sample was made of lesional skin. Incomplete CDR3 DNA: TGTGCCAGCAGTGGACTGGGGGGATCTAGTGCAGAA. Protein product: CASSGLGGSSAE. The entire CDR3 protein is CASSGLGGSSAETLYF.